This T cell receptor (beta chain) was observed in a study of breast tumors, draining lymph nodes, adjacent tissues. Study results and limitations: Luminal-like breast cancer showed significantly greater tumor-nontumor repertoire similarity than basal-like breast cancer did. Compared with lymph nodes, tumors were less diverse; compared with nontumor tissue, more. The lymph node origin of tumor T cells was framed as consistent with a hypothesis, not demonstrated. The data were judged consistent with most tumor T cells coming from lymph node and expanding in tumor.

V was trimmed by 7 bases and J by 0 bases, leaving 10 bases between them. Germline V lookup: CDR1 SQVTM, CDR2 ANQGSEA. The CDR3 loop spans 14 amino acids. TCRdb ran MiXCR on the multiplex PCR reads and lists one entry per CDR3 protein. The sample records over 150,000 distinct CDR3 sequences, 25% to 40% being singletons. Many counts were recorded for this clonotype. Its matching antigen is unknown. Axillary draining lymph nodes of breast cancer patients supplied the node samples. Sequences were obtained from axillary lymph node tissue. This chain connects TRBV29-1 to TRBJ1-6, with D possibly being TRBD1 (6 bases). The source of this sequence is a female donor with breast cancer. Some clones in this sample may be carry-over from other donors' samples. CDR3 protein: CSARDNSYNSPLHF. DNA of the CDR3: TGCAGCGCCAGGGACAACTCCTATAATTCACCCCTCCACTTT.